Below, 3 T cell receptor beta chains from the same sample are listed, as sequenced in a study of T-cell memory formation after mild COVID-19. TCRdb re-analysed the 5' RACE reads in MiXCR, keeping a single row per CDR3 protein. This table has some 40,000 distinct CDR3 sequences, about 6.1% appearing once. Sequenced sample: PBMCs or a T cell subset sorted from them (not recorded which). Source of these receptors: an adult who had mild COVID-19 (a few samples of this study predate the infection). Cell type and time point are not known.

This clonotype appeared many times. V gene TRBV12-3 or TRBV12-4 combines with J gene TRBJ2-1; possibly TRBD2 for D (5 bases). CDR3 size: 15 residues. Trimming took 3 bases from V and 4 from J, leaving 13 bases between them. CDR3 sequence (DNA): TGTGCCAGCAGTTTCGCCCGAAGGACTTACAATGAGCAGTTCTTC. Its translation is CASSFARRTYNEQFF.

The chain recombines TRBV18 with TRBJ2-1; D possibly corresponds to TRBD1 (6 bases). Trimming cost V 2 bases and J 0 bases, with 11 bases left between them. Germline V CDR1 and CDR2: KGHSH, LQKENI. The CDR3 totals 16 residues. The CDR3: CASSPVDRTSYNEQFF. CDR3 DNA: TGTGCCAGCTCACCAGTCGACAGGACCTCCTACAATGAGCAGTTCTTC.

This chain uses TRBV12-3 or TRBV12-4 with TRBJ1-1, with unresolved D. This CDR3 is built from 13 residues. V lost 3 bases and J lost 3, with 8 bases in between. The CDR3 loop reads CASSLRWDTEAFF. In DNA form, the CDR3 reads TGTGCCAGCAGTTTGAGGTGGGACACTGAAGCTTTCTTT.